The 8 T cell receptor beta chains reported below all come from one sample, sequenced in a study of cytomegalovirus exposure and HLA in healthy donors. PCR involved 60 Vbeta and 13 Jbeta primers. Sequencing was performed with immunoSEQ multiplex PCR; in TCRdb, only in-frame clones are kept and a portion is missing. The table lists about 180,000 clones, around four fifths of them singletons, with 1% in the top ten. Input material: PBMCs. These TCRs come from a woman between 45 and 65 years old in good health and CMV-seropositive.

The chain uses TRBV14 and TRBJ2-7; no firm D call. The CDR3 totals 13 residues. The germline gives CDR1 SGHDN, CDR2 FVKESK. The V end lost 4 bases, the J end lost 3 bases, and 10 bases lay between the germline ends. For the CDR3, the DNA is TGTGCCAGCAGCCCGATTACTTACTACGAGCAGTACTTC. This sequence encodes CASSPITYYEQYF.

The CDR3 DNA reads as TGTGCCAGCAAAACGGACAGGGGTGAGGCCAACGTCCTGACTTTC. This encodes CASKTDRGEANVLTF. The chain uses TRBV6-5 and TRBJ2-6; 9 bases are shared with TRBD1. Per the germline V gene, CDR1 is MNHEY and CDR2 is SVGAGI. V gave up 7 bases and J gave up 6 bases; unmatched junction bases: 7. The CDR3 totals 15 residues.

The rearrangement joins TRBV9 to TRBJ1-1; TRBD1 is a possible D gene (6 bases). This CDR3 is built from 13 residues. The germline V gene encodes CDR1 SGDLS and CDR2 YYNGEE. The V gene lost 0 bases and the J gene lost 3 bases, with 6 bases spanning the gap. The CDR3 nucleotides read TGTGCCAGCAGCGTAGGGGGGCACACTGAAGCTTTCTTT. It codes for CASSVGGHTEAFF. Complete variable domain (other parts from reference TRBV9 and TRBJ1-1): DSGVTQTPKHLITATGQRVTLRCSPRSGDLSVYWYQQSLDQGLQFLIQYYNGEERAKGNILERFSAQQFPDLHSELNLSSLELGDSALYFCASSVGGHTEAFFGQGTRLTVV.

This chain joins TRBV9 and TRBJ1-2; 7 bases map to TRBD1. The V gene end was trimmed by 0 bases and the J gene end by 6 bases; junction bases not matched to a gene: 11. In germline, CDR1 is SGDLS, CDR2 YYNGEE. CDR3 length: 16 residues. The CDR3, as DNA: TGTGCCAGCAGCGTAGTGCCAGGGGGTGACCTGGATGGCTACACCTTC. Amino acids: CASSVVPGGDLDGYTF.

A single count supports this clone. CDR3 residues: CATWGAGGETQYF. Here the CDR3 DNA reads TGTGCCACGTGGGGGGCGGGAGGGGAGACCCAGTACTTC. V usage is TRBV2 and J usage is TRBJ2-5; 9 bases fit TRBD2. With V trimmed by 10 bases and J by 5 bases, 8 bases remained unmatched. The CDR3 totals 13 residues. Germline loops: CDR1 SNHLY, CDR2 FYNNEI.

Only one count was recorded for this clone. The rearrangement joins TRBV9 to TRBJ1-1; TRBD1 matches at 7 bases. CDR3 size: 15 residues. CDR1 and CDR2 (germline): SGDLS, YYNGEE. Losses at the gene ends were 4 bases for V and 0 bases for J; bases not matched to a gene: 6. CDR3 bases: TGTGCCAGCAGCCCTCAGGGGGGATTGAACACTGAAGCTTTCTTT. It specifies CASSPQGGLNTEAFF.

About this clone itself: The same CDR3 is also encoded by other DNA sequences in this sample. The chain combines TRBV11-3 with TRBJ2-1, with TRBD2 identical over 7 bases. Trimming removed 0 bases from V and 0 bases from J; junction bases left unmatched: 2. CDR3 length: 16 amino acids. From germline, CDR1 is SGHNT and CDR2 YENEEA. CDR3 DNA sequence: TGTGCCAGCAGCTTAGATGGCGGGAGCTCCTACAATGAGCAGTTCTTC. Amino acids: CASSLDGGSSYNEQFF. Filled out from reference TRBV11-3 and TRBJ2-1, the complete variable domain reads EAGVVQSPRYKIIEKKQPVAFWCNPISGHNTLYWYLQNLGQGPELLIRYENEEAVDDSQLPKDRFSAERLKGVDSTLKIQPAELGDSAVYLCASSLDGGSSYNEQFFGPGTRLTVL.

The chain uses TRBV9 and TRBJ2-3, with D possibly matching TRBD2 (5 bases). CDR3 length: 14 amino acids. The germline V gene encodes CDR1 SGDLS and CDR2 YYNGEE. With 4 bases removed from V and 0 bases from J, the gap between germline ends came to 9 bases. The CDR3 spells CASSPTGSTDTQYF. CDR3 nucleotides: TGTGCCAGCAGCCCCACGGGAAGCACAGATACGCAGTATTTT.